The 14 T cell receptor beta chains below all came from one sample that was sequenced in a study of T-cell reconstitution after alpha-beta-depleted transplantation in children. Using unique molecular identifiers, the investigators prepared the TCRbeta library. TCRdb fed the PCR reads into MiXCR, producing one record per CDR3 protein. The table includes hundreds of thousands of distinct CDR3 sequences, 10% to 15% detected once. The sample was PBMCs, mostly from graft donor cells, taken 360 days after TCRalphabeta/CD19-depleted stem cell transplant. The receptors here all came from a male patient between 5 and 17 years old who had a stem cell transplant for acute myeloid leukemia, so the T cells may come from the graft donor.

This clonotype was detected ten times or more. The gene calls are TRBV29-1 and TRBJ2-5; a weak D match, TRBD1 (6 bases). This CDR3 spans 15 amino acids. The germline gives CDR1 SQVTM, CDR2 ANQGSEA. Deletions cut 6 bases from V and 2 bases from J, with 19 bases between. This CDR3 is CSVGLGVGGQETQYF. DNA of the CDR3: TGCAGCGTCGGGCTCGGGGTAGGGGGTCAAGAGACCCAGTACTTC.

This clonotype was observed a few times. This chain links TRBV5-1 with TRBJ2-7, with 10 bases that match TRBD2. V gave up 2 bases and J gave up 3 bases; unmatched junction bases: 5. The CDR3 covers 15 residues. Looked up from germline, CDR1 is SGHRS and CDR2 is YFSETQ. The CDR3 DNA reads as TGCGCCAGCAGCTTAGCGGGAGGGTCCGTCTACGAGCAGTACTTC. As protein: CASSLAGGSVYEQYF.

This clonotype was detected only a few times. This sequence joins TRBV20-1 and TRBJ1-1, with D possibly TRBD1 on 5 matching bases. CDR3 length: 14 residues. The ends were cut back, 6 bases at V and 0 bases at J, with 14 bases in the middle. The germline gives CDR1 DFQATT, CDR2 SNEGSKA (reference sequence). CDR3 DNA sequence: TGCAGTGCCCTGTGGGGCCTACTGAACACTGAAGCTTTCTTT. Residues: CSALWGLLNTEAFF.

This clonotype was counted a few times. The chain is built from TRBV7-3 and TRBJ2-2, with TRBD2 identical over 9 bases. The germline CDR1 and CDR2 sequences are SGHTA and FQGTGA. V was clipped by 5 bases and J by 1 base; unmatched bases: 8. The CDR3 consists of 17 residues. Written as DNA, the CDR3 is TGTGCCAGCAGCCTGACCGGGACTAGCCTGAACACCGGGGAGCTGTTTTTT. Its translation: CASSLTGTSLNTGELFF. The whole variable domain, filled in from reference TRBV7-3 and TRBJ2-2, reads GAGVSQTPSNKVTEKGKYVELRCDPISGHTALYWYRQSLGQGPEFLIYFQGTGAADDSGLPNDRFFAVRPEGSVSTLKIQRTERGDSAVYLCASSLTGTSLNTGELFFGEGSRLTVL.

This clonotype was observed a handful of times. The V call is TRBV28, the J call TRBJ2-4, with a possible D match to TRBD2 (6 bases). Between the trimmed V and J ends, which lost 6 bases and 0 bases, there was a span of 12 bases. The V gene's germline CDR1 is MDHEN and CDR2 SYDVKM. This CDR3 spans 15 amino acids. CDR3 amino acids: CASSPGTLAKNIQYF. The CDR3 region has the DNA TGTGCCAGCAGCCCCGGGACTCTAGCCAAAAACATTCAGTACTTC.

This clonotype has at least ten counts. V gene TRBV28 combines with J gene TRBJ2-7; possibly TRBD1 for D (6 bases). The germline V gene has CDR1 MDHEN and CDR2 SYDVKM. V lost 2 bases to trimming and J lost 2 bases, with 16 bases between them. This CDR3 is 16 amino acids long. The CDR3 spells CASSLRGAQGTYEQYF. CDR3 coding DNA: TGTGCCAGCAGTTTAAGAGGGGCCCAGGGGACCTACGAGCAGTACTTC.

The rearrangement joins TRBV20-1 to TRBJ2-7; D is perhaps TRBD2 (5 bases). Trimming pared 1 base from V and 2 bases from J, leaving 12 bases between. Looked up from germline, CDR1 is DFQATT and CDR2 is SNEGSKA (reference sequence). The CDR3 is made up of 14 amino acids. This CDR3 is CSARVRLIPYEQYF. The CDR3 DNA is TGCAGTGCTAGAGTCCGACTAATCCCCTACGAGCAGTACTTC.

This chain uses TRBV5-1 with TRBJ2-4, with TRBD2 matching 9 bases. Germline trimming cut 4 bases from V and 0 bases from J; bases unmatched to any gene: 14. CDR3 length: 19 residues. CDR1 and CDR2 (germline): SGHRS, YFSETQ. The CDR3 loop is CASSPYPRLAVIAKNIQYF. CDR3 sequence (DNA): TGCGCCAGCAGCCCCTATCCTCGACTAGCGGTGATAGCCAAAAACATTCAGTACTTC.

The chain combines TRBV5-4 with TRBJ2-1; 9 bases align to TRBD2. J gave up 3 bases and V 4 bases, and 8 bases lay outside the gene matches. Germline V CDR1 and CDR2: SGHNT, YYREEE (reference sequence). The CDR3 loop spans 16 amino acids. CDR3 region: CASSPMRREGYNEQFF. The CDR3 DNA follows: TGTGCCAGCAGCCCCATGCGGCGGGAGGGCTACAATGAGCAGTTCTTC.

The chain carries TRBV5-1 and TRBJ2-7; D uncertain. The ends were cut back, 3 bases at V and 2 bases at J, with 12 bases in the middle. The CDR3 contains 14 residues. From germline, CDR1 is SGHRS and CDR2 YFSETQ. The CDR3 sequence: CASSYLKAPYEQYF. DNA for the CDR3: TGCGCCAGCAGCTACCTAAAAGCCCCCTACGAGCAGTACTTC.

The sample holds many counts of this clonotype. J is TRBJ2-7 and V is TRBV5-1; 15 nucleotides agree with TRBD2. With V trimmed by 4 bases and J by 4 bases, 6 bases remained unmatched. Germline V CDR1 and CDR2: SGHRS, YFSETQ. CDR3 length: 16 residues. CDR3 amino acids: CASSPGLAGGWYEQYF. The CDR3, as DNA: TGCGCCAGCAGCCCGGGACTAGCGGGAGGATGGTACGAGCAGTACTTC.

About this clonotype itself: The junction shows a germline mismatch at one end, possibly a read error. This chain joins TRBV29-1 and TRBJ1-1, with a weak D call TRBD1 (6 bases). CDR1 and CDR2 from the germline V gene are SQVTM and ANQGSEA. CDR3 length: 13 amino acids. The CDR3 coding sequence is TGCCGCGCGGGGGGCCGACTTAACACTGAAGCTTTGTTT. Its translation: CRAGGRLNTEALF.

The chain combines TRBV27 with TRBJ2-7; 8 bases fit TRBD2. The CDR3 sequence is 14 residues long. Germline CDR1 MNHEY, CDR2 SMNVEV (reference sequence). V shed 6 bases and J 4 bases; nucleotides not matched to a gene: 8. The CDR3 spells CASSRLGLAYEQYF. In nucleotides, the CDR3 is TGTGCCAGCAGCCGACTTGGACTAGCTTACGAGCAGTACTTC.

CDR3 amino acids: CASSLRRGSLFF. The CDR3 coding sequence is TGTGCCAGCAGCCTACGGCGGGGCTCTCTGTTTTTT. J is TRBJ2-2 and V is TRBV5-8; TRBD2 is a possible D gene (6 bases). V was pared by 4 bases and J by 14 bases, with 15 bases between. The germline gives CDR1 SGHTS, CDR2 YDEGEE. The CDR3 covers 12 residues.